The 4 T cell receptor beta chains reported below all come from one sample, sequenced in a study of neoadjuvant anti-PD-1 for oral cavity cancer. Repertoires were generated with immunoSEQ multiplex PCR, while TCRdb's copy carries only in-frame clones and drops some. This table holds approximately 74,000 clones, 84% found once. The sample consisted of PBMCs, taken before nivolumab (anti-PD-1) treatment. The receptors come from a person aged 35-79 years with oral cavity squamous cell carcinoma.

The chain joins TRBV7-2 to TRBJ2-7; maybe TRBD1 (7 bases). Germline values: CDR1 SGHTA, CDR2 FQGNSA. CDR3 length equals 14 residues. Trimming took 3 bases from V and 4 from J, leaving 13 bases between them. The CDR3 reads CASSFQGGGYEQYF. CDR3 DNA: TGTGCCAGCAGCTTTCAGGGGGGCGGATACGAGCAGTACTTC.

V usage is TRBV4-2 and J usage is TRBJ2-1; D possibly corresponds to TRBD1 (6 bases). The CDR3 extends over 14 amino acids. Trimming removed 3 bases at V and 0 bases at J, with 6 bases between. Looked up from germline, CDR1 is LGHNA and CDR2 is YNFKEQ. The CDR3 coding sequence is TGTGCCAGCAGCCAGGACAGCTCCTACAATGAGCAGTTCTTC. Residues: CASSQDSSYNEQFF.

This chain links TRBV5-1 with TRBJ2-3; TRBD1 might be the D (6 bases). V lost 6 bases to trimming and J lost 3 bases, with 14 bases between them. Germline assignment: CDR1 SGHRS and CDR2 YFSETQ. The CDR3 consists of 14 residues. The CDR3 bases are TGCGCCAGCAATTTAGGGCAGGGGACAGATACGCAGTATTTT. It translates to CASNLGQGTDTQYF.

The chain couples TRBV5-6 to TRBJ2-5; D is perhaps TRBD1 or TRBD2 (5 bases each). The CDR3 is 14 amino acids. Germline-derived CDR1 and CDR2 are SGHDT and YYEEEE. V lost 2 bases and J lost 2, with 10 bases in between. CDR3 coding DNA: TGTGCCAGCAGCTTTCGGGACGGACAAGAGACCCAGTACTTC. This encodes CASSFRDGQETQYF.